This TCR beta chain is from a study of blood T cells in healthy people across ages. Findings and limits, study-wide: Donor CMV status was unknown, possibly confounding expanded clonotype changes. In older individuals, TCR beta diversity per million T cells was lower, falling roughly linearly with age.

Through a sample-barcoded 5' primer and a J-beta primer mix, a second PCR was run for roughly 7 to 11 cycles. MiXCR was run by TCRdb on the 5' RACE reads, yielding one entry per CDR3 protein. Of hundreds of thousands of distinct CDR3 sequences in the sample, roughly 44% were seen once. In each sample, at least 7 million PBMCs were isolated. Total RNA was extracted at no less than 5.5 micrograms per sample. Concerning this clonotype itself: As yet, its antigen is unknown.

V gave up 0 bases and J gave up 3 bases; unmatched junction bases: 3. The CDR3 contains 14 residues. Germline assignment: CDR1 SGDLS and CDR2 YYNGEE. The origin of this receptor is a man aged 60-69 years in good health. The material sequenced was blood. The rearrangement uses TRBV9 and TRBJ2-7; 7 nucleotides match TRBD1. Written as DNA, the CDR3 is TGTGCCAGCAGCGTAGGACAGGGTCACTACGAGCAGTACTTC. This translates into CASSVGQGHYEQYF.